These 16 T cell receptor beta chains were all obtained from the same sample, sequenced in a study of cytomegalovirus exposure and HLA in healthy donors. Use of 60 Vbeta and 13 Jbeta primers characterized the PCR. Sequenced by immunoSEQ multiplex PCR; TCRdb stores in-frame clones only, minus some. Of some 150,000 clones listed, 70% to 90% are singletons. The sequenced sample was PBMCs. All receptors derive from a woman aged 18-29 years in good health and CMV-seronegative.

CDR3 sequence reads: CASRGQVSNEKLFF. The CDR3, as DNA: TGTGCCAGCAGGGGACAGGTCTCTAATGAAAAACTGTTTTTT. The V and J genes are TRBV6-5 and TRBJ1-4; 8 bases match TRBD1. V shed 6 bases, J shed 3 bases, and the junction held 3 bases outside the gene matches. Germline values: CDR1 MNHEY, CDR2 SVGAGI. The CDR3 length is 14 residues.

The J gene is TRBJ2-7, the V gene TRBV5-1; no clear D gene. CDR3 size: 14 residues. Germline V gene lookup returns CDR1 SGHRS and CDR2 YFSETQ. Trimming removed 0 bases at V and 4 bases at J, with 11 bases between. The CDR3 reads CASSLATRGYEQYF. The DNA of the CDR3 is TGCGCCAGCAGCTTGGCGACTCGAGGATACGAGCAGTACTTC.

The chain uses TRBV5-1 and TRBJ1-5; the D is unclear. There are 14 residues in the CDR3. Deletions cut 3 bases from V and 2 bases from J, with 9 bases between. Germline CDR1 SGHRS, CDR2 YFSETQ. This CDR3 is CASSSDGGNQPQHF. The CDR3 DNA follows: TGCGCCAGCAGCTCGGACGGGGGCAATCAGCCCCAGCATTTT.

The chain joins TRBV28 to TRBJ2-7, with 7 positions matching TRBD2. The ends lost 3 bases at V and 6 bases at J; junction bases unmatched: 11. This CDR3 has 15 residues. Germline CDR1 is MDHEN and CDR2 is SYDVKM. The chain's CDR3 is CASSFGGVRKGEQYF. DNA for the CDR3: TGTGCCAGCAGTTTTGGGGGGGTACGGAAAGGCGAGCAGTACTTC.

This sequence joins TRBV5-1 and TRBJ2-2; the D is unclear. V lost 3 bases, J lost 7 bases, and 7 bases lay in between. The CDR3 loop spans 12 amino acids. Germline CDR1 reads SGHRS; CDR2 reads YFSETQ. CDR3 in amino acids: CASSWSGGELFF. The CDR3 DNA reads TGCGCCAGCAGCTGGTCGGGCGGGGAGCTGTTTTTT.

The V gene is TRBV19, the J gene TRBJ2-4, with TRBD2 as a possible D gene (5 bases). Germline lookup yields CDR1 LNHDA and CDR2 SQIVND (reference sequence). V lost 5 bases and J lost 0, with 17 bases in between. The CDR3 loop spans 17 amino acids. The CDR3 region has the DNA TGTGCCAGTAGTTCCGGACTGTTCTCGCTAGCCAAAAACATTCAGTACTTC. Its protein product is CASSSGLFSLAKNIQYF.

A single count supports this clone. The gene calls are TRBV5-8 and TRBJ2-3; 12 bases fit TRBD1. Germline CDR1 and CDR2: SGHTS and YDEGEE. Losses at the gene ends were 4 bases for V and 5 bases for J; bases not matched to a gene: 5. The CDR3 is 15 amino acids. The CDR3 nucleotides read TGTGCCAGCAGCCGGGACAGGGGGCAGAGAGATACGCAGTATTTT. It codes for CASSRDRGQRDTQYF.

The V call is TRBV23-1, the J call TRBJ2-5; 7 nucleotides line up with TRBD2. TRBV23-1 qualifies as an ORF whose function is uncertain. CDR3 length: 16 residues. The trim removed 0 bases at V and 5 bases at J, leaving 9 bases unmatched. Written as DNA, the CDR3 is TGCGCCAGCAGTCAATCCATCCCTCAGGGAGGGGAGACCCAGTACTTC. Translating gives CASSQSIPQGGETQYF.

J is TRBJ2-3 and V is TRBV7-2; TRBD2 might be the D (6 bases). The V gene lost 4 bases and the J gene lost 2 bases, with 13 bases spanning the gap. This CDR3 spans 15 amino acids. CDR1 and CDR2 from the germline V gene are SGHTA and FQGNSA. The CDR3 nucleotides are TGTGCCAGCAGCTCCCCCCCGGGGGACACAGATACGCAGTATTTT. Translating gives CASSSPPGDTDTQYF.

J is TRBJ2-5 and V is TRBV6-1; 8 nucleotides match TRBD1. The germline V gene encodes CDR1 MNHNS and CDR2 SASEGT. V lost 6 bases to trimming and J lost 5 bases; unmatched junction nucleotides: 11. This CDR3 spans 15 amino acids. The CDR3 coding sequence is TGTGCCAGCAGGGTTGGCAGGGGGCGGTTGGAGACCCAGTACTTC. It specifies CASRVGRGRLETQYF.

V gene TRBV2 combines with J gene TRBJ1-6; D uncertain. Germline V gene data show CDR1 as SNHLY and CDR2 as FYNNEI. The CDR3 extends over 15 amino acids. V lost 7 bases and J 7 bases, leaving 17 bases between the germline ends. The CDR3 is CASIRREVRNSPLHF. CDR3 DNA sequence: TGTGCCAGCATTCGAAGGGAGGTCAGGAATTCACCCCTCCACTTT.

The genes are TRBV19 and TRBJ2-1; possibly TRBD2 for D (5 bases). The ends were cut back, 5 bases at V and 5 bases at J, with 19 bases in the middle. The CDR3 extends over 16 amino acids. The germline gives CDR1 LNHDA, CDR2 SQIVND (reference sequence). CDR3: CASSSYHGIVDNEQFF. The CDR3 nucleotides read TGTGCCAGTAGTTCCTACCACGGGATCGTGGACAATGAGCAGTTCTTC.

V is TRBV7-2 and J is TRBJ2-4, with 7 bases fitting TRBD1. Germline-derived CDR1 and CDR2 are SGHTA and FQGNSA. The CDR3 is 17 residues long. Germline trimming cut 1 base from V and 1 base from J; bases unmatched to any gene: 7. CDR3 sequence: CASSLGGGQGAKNIQYF. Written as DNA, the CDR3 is TGTGCCAGCAGCTTAGGAGGGGGCCAGGGGGCCAAAAACATTCAGTACTTC.

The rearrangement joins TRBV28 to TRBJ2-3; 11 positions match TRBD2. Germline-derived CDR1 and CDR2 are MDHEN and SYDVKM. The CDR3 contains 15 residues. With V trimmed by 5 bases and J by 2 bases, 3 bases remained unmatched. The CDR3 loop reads CASSPGLAATDTQYF. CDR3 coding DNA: TGTGCCAGCAGTCCGGGACTAGCGGCCACAGATACGCAGTATTTT.

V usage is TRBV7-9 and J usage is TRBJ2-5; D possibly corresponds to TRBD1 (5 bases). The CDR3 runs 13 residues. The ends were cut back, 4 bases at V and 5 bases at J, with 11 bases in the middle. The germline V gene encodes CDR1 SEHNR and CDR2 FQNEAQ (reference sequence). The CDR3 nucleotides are TGTGCCAGCAGCTGGGCAGGGATCGAGACCCAGTACTTC. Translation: CASSWAGIETQYF.

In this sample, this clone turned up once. In DNA, the CDR3 is TGCGCCAGCACAACCCGTCTGGGGGGGCCGGGCACAGATACGCAGTATTTT. This codes for CASTTRLGGPGTDTQYF. The rearrangement joins TRBV5-1 to TRBJ2-3, with D tentatively TRBD2 (7 bases). The CDR3 is 17 residues long. Germline V lookup: CDR1 SGHRS, CDR2 YFSETQ. Trimming pared 6 bases from V and 1 base from J, leaving 21 bases between.